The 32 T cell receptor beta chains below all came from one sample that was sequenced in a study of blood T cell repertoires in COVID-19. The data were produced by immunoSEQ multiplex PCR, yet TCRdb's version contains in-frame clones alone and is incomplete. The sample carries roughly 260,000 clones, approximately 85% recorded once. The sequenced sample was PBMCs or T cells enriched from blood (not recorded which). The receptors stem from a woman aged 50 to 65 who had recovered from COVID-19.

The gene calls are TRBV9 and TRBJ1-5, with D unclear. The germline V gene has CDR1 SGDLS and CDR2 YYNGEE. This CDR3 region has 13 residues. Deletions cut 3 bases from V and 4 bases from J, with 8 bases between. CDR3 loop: CASSDGENQPQHF. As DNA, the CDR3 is TGTGCCAGCAGCGACGGAGAGAATCAGCCCCAGCATTTT.

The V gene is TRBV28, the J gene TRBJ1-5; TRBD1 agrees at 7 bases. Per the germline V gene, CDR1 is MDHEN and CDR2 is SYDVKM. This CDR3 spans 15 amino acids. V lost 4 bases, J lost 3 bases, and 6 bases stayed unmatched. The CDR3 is CASSWGQLTNQPQHF. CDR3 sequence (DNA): TGTGCCAGCAGTTGGGGACAGTTAACCAATCAGCCCCAGCATTTT. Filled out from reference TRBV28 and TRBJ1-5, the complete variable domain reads DVKVTQSSRYLVKRTGEKVFLECVQDMDHENMFWYRQDPGLGLRLIYFSYDVKMKEKGDIPEGYSVSREKKERFSLILESASTNQTSMYLCASSWGQLTNQPQHFGDGTRLSIL.

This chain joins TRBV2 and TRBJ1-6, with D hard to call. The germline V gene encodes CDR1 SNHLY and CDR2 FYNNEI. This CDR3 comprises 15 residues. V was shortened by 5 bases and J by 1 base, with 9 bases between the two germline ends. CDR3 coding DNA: TGTGCCAGCAGTCTAGCCGAATCCTATAATTCACCCCTCCACTTT. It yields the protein CASSLAESYNSPLHF.

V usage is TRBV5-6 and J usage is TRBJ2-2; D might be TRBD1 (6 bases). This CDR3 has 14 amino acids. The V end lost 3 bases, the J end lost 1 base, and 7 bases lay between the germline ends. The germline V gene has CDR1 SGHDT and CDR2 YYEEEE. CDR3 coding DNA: TGTGCCAGCAGCTGGGGGCAGAACACCGGGGAGCTGTTTTTT. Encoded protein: CASSWGQNTGELFF.

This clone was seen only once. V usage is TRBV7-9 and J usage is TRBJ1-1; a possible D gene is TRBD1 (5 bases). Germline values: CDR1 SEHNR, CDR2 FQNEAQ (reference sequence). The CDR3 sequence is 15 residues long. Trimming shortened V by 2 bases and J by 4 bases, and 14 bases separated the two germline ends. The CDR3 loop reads CASSLIQGLGTEAFF. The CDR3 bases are TGTGCCAGCAGCTTAATCCAGGGCTTGGGCACTGAAGCTTTCTTT.

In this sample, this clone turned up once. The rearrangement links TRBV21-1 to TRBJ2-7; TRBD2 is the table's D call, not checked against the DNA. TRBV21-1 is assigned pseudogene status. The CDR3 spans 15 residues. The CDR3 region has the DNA TGTGCCAGCAGCAAATGTGCTGAGATGACCTACGAGCAGTACTTC. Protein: CASSKCAEMTYEQYF.

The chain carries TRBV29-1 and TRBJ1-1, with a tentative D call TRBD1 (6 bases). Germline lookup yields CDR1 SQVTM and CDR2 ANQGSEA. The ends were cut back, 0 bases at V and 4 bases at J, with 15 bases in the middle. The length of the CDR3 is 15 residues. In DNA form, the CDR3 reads TGCAGCGTTGAAGAGGTGAGTGGGGGCGGCACTGAAGCTTTCTTT. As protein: CSVEEVSGGGTEAFF.

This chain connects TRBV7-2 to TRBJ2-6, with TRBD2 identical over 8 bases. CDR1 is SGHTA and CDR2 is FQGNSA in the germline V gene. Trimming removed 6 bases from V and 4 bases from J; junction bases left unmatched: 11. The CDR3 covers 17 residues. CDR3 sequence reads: CASRLSGGGTGANVLTF. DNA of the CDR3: TGTGCCAGCAGACTTTCCGGGGGGGGAACCGGGGCCAACGTCCTGACTTTC.

CDR3 amino acids: CASSDRDKWARWGEQYF. CDR3 bases: TGTGCCAGCAGTGACCGGGACAAATGGGCCAGATGGGGCGAGCAGTACTTC. This chain joins TRBV6-1 and TRBJ2-7, with D perhaps matching TRBD1 (6 bases). The CDR3 covers 17 residues. CDR1 is MNHNS, CDR2 SASEGT, per germline. V shed 3 bases and J shed 6 bases, with 24 bases lying between them.

DNA for the CDR3: TGTGCCAGCAGCACCTGGGAGCGAATCGGGGATAACTATGGCTACACCTTC. Translation: CASSTWERIGDNYGYTF. The chain links TRBV28 to TRBJ1-2; D remains unclear. The CDR3 extends over 17 amino acids. Trimming left V 6 bases short and J 1 base short, with 21 bases between. CDR1 and CDR2 from the germline V gene are MDHEN and SYDVKM.

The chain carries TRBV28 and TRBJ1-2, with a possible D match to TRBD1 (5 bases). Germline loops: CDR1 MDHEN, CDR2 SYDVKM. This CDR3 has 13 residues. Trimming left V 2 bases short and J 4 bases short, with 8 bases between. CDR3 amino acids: CASSLGAGYGYTF. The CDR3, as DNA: TGTGCCAGCAGTTTAGGGGCTGGCTATGGCTACACCTTC.

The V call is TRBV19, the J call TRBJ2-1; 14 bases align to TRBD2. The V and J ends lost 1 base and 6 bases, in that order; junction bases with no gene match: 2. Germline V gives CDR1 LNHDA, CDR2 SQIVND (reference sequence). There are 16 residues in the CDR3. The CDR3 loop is CASSIGGTSGGNEQFF. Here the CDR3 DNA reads TGTGCCAGTAGTATAGGAGGGACTAGCGGGGGCAATGAGCAGTTCTTC.

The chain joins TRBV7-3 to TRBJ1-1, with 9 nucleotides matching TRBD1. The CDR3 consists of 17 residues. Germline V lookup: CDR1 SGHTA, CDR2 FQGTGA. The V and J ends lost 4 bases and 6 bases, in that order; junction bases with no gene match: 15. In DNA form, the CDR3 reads TGTGCCAGCAGCTCTACCGGGACAGGGAGCCCGGACCCTGAAGCTTTCTTT. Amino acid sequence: CASSSTGTGSPDPEAFF. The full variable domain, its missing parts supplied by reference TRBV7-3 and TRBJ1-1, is GAGVSQTPSNKVTEKGKYVELRCDPISGHTALYWYRQSLGQGPEFLIYFQGTGAADDSGLPNDRFFAVRPEGSVSTLKIQRTERGDSAVYLCASSSTGTGSPDPEAFFGQGTRLTVV.

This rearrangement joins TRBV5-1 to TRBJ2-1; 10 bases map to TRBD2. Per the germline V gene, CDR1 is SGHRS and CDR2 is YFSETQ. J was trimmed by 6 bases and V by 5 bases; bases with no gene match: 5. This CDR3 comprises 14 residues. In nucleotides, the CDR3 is TGCGCCAGCAGACAGGGACTAGCGCGCAATGAGCAGTTCTTC. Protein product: CASRQGLARNEQFF.

This CDR3 is CASSLMDSQETQYF. CDR3 in DNA: TGTGCCAGCAGCTTAATGGACTCGCAAGAGACCCAGTACTTC. J is TRBJ2-5 and V is TRBV7-9; D is possibly TRBD2 (5 bases). The CDR3 extends over 14 amino acids. The germline V and J ends were trimmed by 2 bases and 2 bases, with 9 bases remaining between them. Germline CDR1 SEHNR, CDR2 FQNEAQ (reference sequence).

The CDR3 sequence is CASSLLGNYEQFF. In nucleotides, the CDR3 is TGTGCCAGCAGCTTACTCGGGAACTATGAGCAGTTCTTC. This chain uses TRBV7-9 with TRBJ2-1; maybe TRBD2 (5 bases). The CDR3 is 13 residues long. Per germline, CDR1 SEHNR and CDR2 FQNEAQ (reference sequence). Trimming cost V 2 bases and J 8 bases, with 10 bases left between them. Full variable domain (rest looked up from reference TRBV7-9 and TRBJ2-1): DTGVSQNPRHKITKRGQNVTFRCDPISEHNRLYWYRQTLGQGPEFLTYFQNEAQLEKSRLLSDRFSAERPKGSFSTLEIQRTEQGDSAMYLCASSLLGNYEQFFGPGTRLTVL.

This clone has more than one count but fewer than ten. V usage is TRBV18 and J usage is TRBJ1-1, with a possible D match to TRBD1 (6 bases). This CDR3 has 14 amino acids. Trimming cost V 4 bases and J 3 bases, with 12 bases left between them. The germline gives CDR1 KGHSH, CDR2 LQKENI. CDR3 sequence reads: CASSRKQGYTEAFF. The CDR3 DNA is TGTGCCAGCTCACGGAAACAGGGCTACACTGAAGCTTTCTTT. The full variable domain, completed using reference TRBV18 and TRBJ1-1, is NAGVMQNPRHLVRRRGQEARLRCSPMKGHSHVYWYRQLPEEGLKFMVYLQKENIIDESGMPKERFSAEFPKEGPSILRIQQVVRGDSAAYFCASSRKQGYTEAFFGQGTRLTVV.

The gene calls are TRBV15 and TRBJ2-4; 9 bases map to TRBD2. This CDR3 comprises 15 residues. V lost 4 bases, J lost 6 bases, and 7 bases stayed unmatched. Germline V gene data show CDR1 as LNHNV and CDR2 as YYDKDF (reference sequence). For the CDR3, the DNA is TGTGCCACCAGCATCGGGACTAGCATCGGAAACATTCAGTACTTC. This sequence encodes CATSIGTSIGNIQYF.

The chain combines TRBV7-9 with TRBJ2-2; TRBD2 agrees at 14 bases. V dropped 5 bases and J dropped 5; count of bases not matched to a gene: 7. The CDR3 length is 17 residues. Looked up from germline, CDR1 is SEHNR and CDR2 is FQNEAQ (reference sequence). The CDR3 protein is CASSLGTSGRGTGELFF. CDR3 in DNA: TGTGCCAGCAGCCTCGGGACTAGCGGGAGAGGTACCGGGGAGCTGTTTTTT.

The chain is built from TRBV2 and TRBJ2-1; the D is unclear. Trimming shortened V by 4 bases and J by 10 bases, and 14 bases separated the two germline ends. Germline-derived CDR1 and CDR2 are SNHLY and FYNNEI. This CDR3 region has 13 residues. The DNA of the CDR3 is TGTGCCAGCAGTGTAGAGGCCCAGATCGAGCAGTTCTTC. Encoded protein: CASSVEAQIEQFF.

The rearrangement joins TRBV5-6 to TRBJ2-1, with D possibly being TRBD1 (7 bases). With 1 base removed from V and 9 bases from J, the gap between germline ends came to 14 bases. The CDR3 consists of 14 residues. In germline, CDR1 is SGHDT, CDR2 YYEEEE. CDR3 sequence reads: CASSLRRGQGEQFF. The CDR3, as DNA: TGTGCCAGCAGCTTGAGGAGGGGGCAAGGTGAGCAGTTCTTC.

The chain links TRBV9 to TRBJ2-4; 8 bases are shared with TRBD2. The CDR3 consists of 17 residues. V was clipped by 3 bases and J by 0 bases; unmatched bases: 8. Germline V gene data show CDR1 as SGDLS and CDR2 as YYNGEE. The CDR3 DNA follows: TGTGCCAGCAGCGCAACTAGCGGCCAACTAGCCAAAAACATTCAGTACTTC. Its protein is CASSATSGQLAKNIQYF.

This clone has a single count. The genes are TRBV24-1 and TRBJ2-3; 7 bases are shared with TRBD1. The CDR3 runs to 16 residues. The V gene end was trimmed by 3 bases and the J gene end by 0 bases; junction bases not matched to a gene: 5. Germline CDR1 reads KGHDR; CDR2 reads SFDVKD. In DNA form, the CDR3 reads TGTGCCACCAGTGATCCAAGACAGGGTAGCACAGATACGCAGTATTTT. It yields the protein CATSDPRQGSTDTQYF.

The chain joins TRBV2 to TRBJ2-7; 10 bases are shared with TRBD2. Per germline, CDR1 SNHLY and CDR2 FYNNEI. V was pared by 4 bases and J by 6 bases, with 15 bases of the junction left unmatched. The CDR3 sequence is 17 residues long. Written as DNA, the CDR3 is TGTGCCAGCAGTGGAGGACAACCAAGCGGGAGGGCGGTCGAGCAGTACTTC. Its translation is CASSGGQPSGRAVEQYF.

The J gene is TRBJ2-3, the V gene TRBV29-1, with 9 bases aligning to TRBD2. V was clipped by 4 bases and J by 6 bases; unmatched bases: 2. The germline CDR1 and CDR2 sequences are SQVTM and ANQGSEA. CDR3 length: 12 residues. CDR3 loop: CSVGAGGDTQYF. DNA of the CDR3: TGCAGCGTTGGGGCGGGAGGGGATACGCAGTATTTT.

The CDR3 nucleotides are TGTGCCAGCAGTACCCAACTAGCGGTGGATTACAATGAGCAGTTCTTC. It is translated as CASSTQLAVDYNEQFF. The gene calls are TRBV27 and TRBJ2-1; TRBD2 aligns across 8 bases. The CDR3 loop spans 16 amino acids. Germline values: CDR1 MNHEY, CDR2 SMNVEV (reference sequence). The trim removed 5 bases at V and 4 bases at J, leaving 10 bases unmatched.

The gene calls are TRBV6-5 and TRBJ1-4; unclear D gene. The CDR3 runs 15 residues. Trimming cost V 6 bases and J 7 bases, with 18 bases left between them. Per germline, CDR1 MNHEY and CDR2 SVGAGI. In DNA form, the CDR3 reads TGTGCCAGCAGGTTCCAGTCTCTAGGTCGTGAAAAACTGTTTTTT. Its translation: CASRFQSLGREKLFF.

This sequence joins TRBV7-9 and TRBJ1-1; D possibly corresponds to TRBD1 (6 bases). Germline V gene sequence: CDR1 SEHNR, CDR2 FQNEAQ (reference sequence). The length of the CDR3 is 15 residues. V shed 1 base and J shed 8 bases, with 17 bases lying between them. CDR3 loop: CASSLGDRDTQEAFF. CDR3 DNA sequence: TGTGCCAGCAGCTTAGGGGACCGGGACACCCAAGAAGCTTTCTTT.

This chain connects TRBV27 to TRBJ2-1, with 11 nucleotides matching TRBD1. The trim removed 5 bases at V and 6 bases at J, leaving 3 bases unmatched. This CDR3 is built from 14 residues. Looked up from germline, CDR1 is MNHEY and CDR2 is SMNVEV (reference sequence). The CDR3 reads CASSPGTGGNEQFF. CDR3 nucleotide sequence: TGTGCCAGCAGTCCCGGGACAGGGGGCAATGAGCAGTTCTTC.

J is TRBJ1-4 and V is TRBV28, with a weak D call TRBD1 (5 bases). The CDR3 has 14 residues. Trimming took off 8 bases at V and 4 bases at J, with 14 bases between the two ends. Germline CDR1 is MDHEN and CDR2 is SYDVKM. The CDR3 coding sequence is TGTGCCAGCCGCCGTGGGGGGGATAATGAAAAACTGTTTTTT. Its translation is CASRRGGDNEKLFF.

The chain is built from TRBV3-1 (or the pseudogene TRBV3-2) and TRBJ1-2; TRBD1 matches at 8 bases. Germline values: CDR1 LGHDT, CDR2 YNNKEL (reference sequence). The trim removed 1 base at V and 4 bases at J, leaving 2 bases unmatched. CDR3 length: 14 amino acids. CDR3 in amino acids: CASSQGGTGYGYTF. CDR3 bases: TGTGCCAGCAGCCAAGGGGGGACAGGCTATGGCTACACCTTC.

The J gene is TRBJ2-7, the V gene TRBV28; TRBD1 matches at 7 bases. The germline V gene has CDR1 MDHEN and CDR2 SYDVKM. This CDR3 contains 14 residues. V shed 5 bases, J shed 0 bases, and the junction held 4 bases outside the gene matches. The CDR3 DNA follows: TGTGCCAGCAGTATACAGGGGAGCTCCTACGAGCAGTACTTC. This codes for CASSIQGSSYEQYF.